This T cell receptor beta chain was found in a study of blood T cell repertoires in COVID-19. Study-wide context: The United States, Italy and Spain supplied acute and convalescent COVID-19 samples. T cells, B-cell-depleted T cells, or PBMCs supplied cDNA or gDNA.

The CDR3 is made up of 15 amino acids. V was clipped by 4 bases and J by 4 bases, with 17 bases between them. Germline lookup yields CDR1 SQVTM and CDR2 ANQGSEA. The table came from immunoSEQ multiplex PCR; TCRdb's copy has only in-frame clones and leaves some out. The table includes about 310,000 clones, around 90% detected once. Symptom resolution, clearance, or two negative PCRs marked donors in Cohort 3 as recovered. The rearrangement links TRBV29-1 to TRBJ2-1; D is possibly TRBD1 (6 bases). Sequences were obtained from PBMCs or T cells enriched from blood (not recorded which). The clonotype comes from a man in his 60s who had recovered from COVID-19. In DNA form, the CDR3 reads TGCAGCGTTGTACTACAGGGAAAACATTACAATGAGCAGTTCTTC. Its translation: CSVVLQGKHYNEQFF.